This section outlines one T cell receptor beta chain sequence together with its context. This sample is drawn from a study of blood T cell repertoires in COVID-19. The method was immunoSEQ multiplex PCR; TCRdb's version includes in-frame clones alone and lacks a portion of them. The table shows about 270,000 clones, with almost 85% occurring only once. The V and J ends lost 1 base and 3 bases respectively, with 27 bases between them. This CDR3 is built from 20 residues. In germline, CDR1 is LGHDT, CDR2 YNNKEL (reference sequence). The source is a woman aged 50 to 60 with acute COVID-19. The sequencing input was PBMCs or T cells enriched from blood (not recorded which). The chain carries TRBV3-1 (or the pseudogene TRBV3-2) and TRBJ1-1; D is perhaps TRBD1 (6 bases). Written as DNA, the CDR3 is TGTGCCAGCAGCCAAGGGGGGCTACAGGGTTCCCTTTGGGGCGACACTGAAGCTTTCTTT. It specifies CASSQGGLQGSLWGDTEAFF.